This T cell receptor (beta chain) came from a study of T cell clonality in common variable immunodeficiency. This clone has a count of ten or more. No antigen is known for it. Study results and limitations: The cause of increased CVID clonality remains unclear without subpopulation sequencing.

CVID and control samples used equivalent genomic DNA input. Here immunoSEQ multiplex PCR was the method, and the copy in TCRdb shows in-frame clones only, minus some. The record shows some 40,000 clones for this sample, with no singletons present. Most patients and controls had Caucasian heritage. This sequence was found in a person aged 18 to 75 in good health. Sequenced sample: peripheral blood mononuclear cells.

CDR3 DNA, as far as it was read: TGTGCCAGTAGCCGCCAGGGCGGGAACACCGGGGAG. It codes for CASSRQGGNTGE. The whole CDR3 sequence reads CASSRQGGNTGELFF. The V and J genes are TRBV19 and TRBJ2-2; D possibly corresponds to TRBD1 (5 bases). The read halts 3 residues ahead of the CDR3 end, with the missing end drawn from the germline J gene. V lost 6 bases, J lost 1 base, and 12 bases lay in between. The CDR3 contains 15 residues. Germline V gene lookup returns CDR1 LNHDA and CDR2 SQIVND (reference sequence).